This T cell receptor (beta chain) emerged from a study of siplizumab effects on memory and regulatory T cells. Findings of the study overall: Unstimulated subsets contained matches for only a minor fraction of alloreactive clones. Naive T cells appeared more varied than memory cells and looked like key alloresponse contributors. Controls showed an average of roughly 25% Treg-derived mappable alloreactive CD4+ clones, while siplizumab showed around 70%.

The CDR3 covers 18 residues. CDR1 and CDR2 (germline): SGHNT, YYREEE (reference sequence). The V segment lost 1 base and the J segment 2 bases; nucleotides outside the gene matches: 10. Comments on this clone: The antigen remains unidentified.

Approximately 100,000 TCR templates underwent assay in each sample. Repertoires were generated with immunoSEQ multiplex PCR, while TCRdb's copy carries only in-frame clones and drops some. The profile shows about 120,000 clones, around 94% of them singletons. The specimen sequenced was non-Treg CD4+ T cells sorted from blood. This TCR came from a human donor in good health. V usage is TRBV5-4 and J usage is TRBJ2-3; 10 bases align to TRBD2. For the CDR3, the DNA is TGTGCCAGCAGCTTGCACCCCCAAACTAGCGGGGTCACAGATACGCAGTATTTT. The encoded protein is CASSLHPQTSGVTDTQYF.